This record looks at one TCR beta chain sequence and its context. The record originates from a study of CD8 T cells in ankylosing spondylitis. TCRdb processed the 5' RACE reads anew with MiXCR; each CDR3 protein has one entry. The table lists approximately 300,000 distinct CDR3 sequences, less than 25% of them singletons, with 3.5% in the top ten. This CDR3 comprises 14 residues. V lost 3 bases to trimming and J lost 4 bases, with 10 bases between them. Germline lookup yields CDR1 SGHTA and CDR2 FQGTGA. Sequenced input: blood, either unsorted or a sorted T cell fraction (not recorded which). This TCR was recovered from a female donor with ankylosing spondylitis or in good health (not recorded which). J is TRBJ2-1 and V is TRBV7-3; no reliable D call. For the CDR3, the DNA is TGTGCCAGCAGCTTCGGTTACGGTTACAATGAGCAGTTCTTC. It specifies CASSFGYGYNEQFF.